These 6 T cell receptor beta chains were sequenced from one sample in a study of blood T cell repertoires in COVID-19. Profiling relied on immunoSEQ multiplex PCR, and the TCRdb table lists in-frame clones only, not all of them. The data contain 260,000 or so clones, around 83% of them seen just once; the ten biggest clones take up approximately 5.4%. Material for sequencing was peripheral blood. These receptors were obtained from an older man with acute or convalescent COVID-19.

This chain links TRBV5-1 with TRBJ1-2; TRBD1 is a possible D gene (6 bases). Germline lookup yields CDR1 SGHRS and CDR2 YFSETQ. V lost 3 bases and J lost 8, with 23 bases in between. The CDR3 contains 16 residues. CDR3 nucleotides: TGCGCCAGCAGCTCGGCCCAGGACAGCCCCTTGAGGGGCTACACCTTC. Residues: CASSSAQDSPLRGYTF.

The chain combines TRBV5-1 with TRBJ2-7; TRBD1 matches at 8 bases. CDR1 is SGHRS, CDR2 YFSETQ, per germline. Trimming cost V 2 bases and J 5 bases; bases outside gene matches: 6. The CDR3 covers 14 residues. CDR3 bases: TGCGCCAGCAGCTTACCGACAGGGGACAACGAGCAGTACTTC. As protein: CASSLPTGDNEQYF.

This chain links TRBV27 with TRBJ2-5, with a tentative D call TRBD1 (6 bases). In germline, CDR1 is MNHEY, CDR2 SMNVEV (reference sequence). V gave up 4 bases and J gave up 5 bases, with 11 bases separating them. This CDR3 comprises 13 residues. The CDR3 loop reads CASSSQGSETQYF. Written as DNA, the CDR3 is TGTGCCAGCAGTTCGCAGGGGTCGGAGACCCAGTACTTC.

Here the CDR3 reads CASSFGTVYGYTF. The CDR3 DNA reads as TGCGCCAGCAGCTTCGGGACAGTCTATGGCTACACCTTC. The chain joins TRBV5-1 to TRBJ1-2; 7 bases are shared with TRBD1. CDR1 is SGHRS, CDR2 YFSETQ, per germline. The CDR3 sequence is 13 residues long. V dropped 2 bases and J dropped 4; count of bases not matched to a gene: 2.

The chain combines TRBV19 with TRBJ1-2; TRBD1 agrees at 7 bases. The germline V gene encodes CDR1 LNHDA and CDR2 SQIVND (reference sequence). Trimming removed 6 bases from V and 6 bases from J; junction bases left unmatched: 7. The CDR3 sequence is 13 residues long. CDR3 loop: CASRPGQTHGYTF. The CDR3 DNA reads TGTGCCAGTAGACCGGGACAGACACATGGCTACACCTTC.

This chain connects TRBV3-1 (or the pseudogene TRBV3-2) to TRBJ2-7, with 7 bases that match TRBD1. Germline CDR1 LGHDT, CDR2 YNNKEL (reference sequence). J was trimmed by 4 bases and V by 3 bases; bases with no gene match: 9. The CDR3 runs 15 residues. CDR3 amino acids: CASSHRADRRYEQYF. CDR3 in DNA: TGTGCCAGCAGCCATAGGGCGGACAGGAGATACGAGCAGTACTTC.